The T cell receptor (beta chain) under discussion was sequenced for a study of patients and donors after allogeneic stem cell transplantation. MiXCR, applied by TCRdb to the RT-PCR reads, yields one record per CDR3 protein. Of about 110,000 distinct CDR3 sequences listed, roughly 37% are singletons. Trimming removed 0 bases from V and 5 bases from J; junction bases left unmatched: 1. The germline V gene has CDR1 DFQATT and CDR2 SNEGSKA (reference sequence). The CDR3 has 13 amino acids. The sequence was collected from a human donor who was either an allogeneic HSCT recipient or a stem cell or donor lymphocyte infusion donor (not recorded which). It is not recorded whose cells these are; they may come from a transplant donor. The chain has TRBV20-1 and TRBJ1-5; TRBD1 aligns across 7 bases. The sample consisted of blood, either unsorted or a sorted T cell fraction (not recorded which). This chain's CDR3 is CSARDQGDQPQHF. Here the CDR3 DNA reads TGCAGTGCTAGAGATCAGGGGGATCAGCCCCAGCATTTT.